Listed below are T cell receptor beta chains from one sample, sequenced in a study of synovial regulatory T cells in juvenile arthritis. Sequencing used immunoSEQ multiplex PCR; TCRdb keeps in-frame clones, though not all of them. The repertoire table contains about 9,600 clones. Material: Treg cells from blood. The receptors were gathered from a donor aged 2-35 years with juvenile idiopathic arthritis. Each CDR3 is given with its conserved first and last residue. Size tells how often a clone was seen (once, few, many) or the class of an expanded clone, and some rows leave it out.

clone_size	v_call	j_call	cdr3_length	cdr3_aa
.	TRBV10-1	TRBJ2-5	14	CASSDWRGQETQYF
.	TRBV7-2	TRBJ1-2	16	CASSSAVPDRAYGYTF
.	TRBV4-3	TRBJ2-1	16	CASSQALTGTGNEQFF
.	TRBV5-4	TRBJ2-7	14	CASSLNSGQGKQYF
.	TRBV19	TRBJ2-2	16	CASSMWSFANTGELFF
.	TRBV29-1	TRBJ1-2	11	CSVVMANGYTF
.	TRBV19	TRBJ1-5	18	CASSILRGAHPSNQPQHF
.	TRBV4-1	TRBJ1-1	13	CASSQAPREEAFF
medium-sized	TRBV6-6	TRBJ1-1	14	CASKLQGAATEAFF
.	TRBV14	TRBJ2-5	16	CASSQDLPGTGETQYF
.	TRBV30	TRBJ2-5	11	CAWNSGGTQYF
.	TRBV18	TRBJ1-2	15	CASSPPGGQNYGYTF
.	TRBV27	TRBJ2-2	15	CASSSQGVGTGELFF
.	TRBV5-8	TRBJ2-2	16	CASSRYQGAHTGELFF
.	TRBV4-3	TRBJ1-5	13	CASSQDRNQPQHF
.	TRBV4-3	TRBJ2-2	15	CASSQYTGRTGELFF
.	TRBV30	TRBJ2-7	11	CACSQGYEQYF
.	TRBV9	TRBJ2-5	13	CASSVSLVETQYF
.	TRBV20-1	TRBJ2-1	10	CSAKGEEQFF
.	TRBV30	TRBJ1-1	14	CASRGPEGNTEAFF
medium-sized	TRBV6-6	TRBJ1-3	16	CASSYSRVISGNTIYF
.	TRBV27	TRBJ2-1	21	CASSPIGLAGGAGLSYDEQFF
.	TRBV6-5	TRBJ2-1	15	CASSYSRLAPNEQFF
.	TRBV27	TRBJ1-4	14	CASGFRTGNEKLFF
.	TRBV6-1	TRBJ1-2	12	CASSLEGYGYTF
.	TRBV30	TRBJ1-1	15	CAWSVLGQGVTEAFF
.	TRBV7-3	TRBJ2-1	20	CASSLGIRLAGGSSYNEQFF
.	TRBV20-1	TRBJ1-3	11	CSARLGNTIYF
.	TRBV30	TRBJ1-3	12	CAWTRPFGTIYF
.	TRBV29-1	TRBJ1-3	11	CSGHSGNTIYF
.	TRBV7-2	TRBJ1-2	15	CASSLAGTTAYGYTF
.	TRBV7-8	TRBJ2-7	11	CASSLADEQYF
.	TRBV20-1	TRBJ1-1	11	CSARGGREAFF
.	TRBV4-3	TRBJ2-2	13	CASSQDGAGELFF
.	TRBV2	TRBJ1-2	14	CASSGRDRAGGYTF
.	TRBV27	TRBJ1-1	16	CASSSLIGHKNTEAFF
.	TRBV6-5	TRBJ1-2	13	CASSDGPNYGYTF
.	TRBV28	TRBJ1-1	12	CASTRGGTEAFF